This passage covers 9 T cell receptor beta chains from one sample sequenced in a study of cytomegalovirus exposure and HLA in healthy donors. In the PCR, 60 Vbeta and 13 Jbeta primers were used. Assay used: immunoSEQ multiplex PCR; TCRdb lists only in-frame clones, some missing. The sample yields approximately 150,000 clones, around 75% seen once. The sample taken for sequencing was PBMCs. These receptors were collected from a male donor in good health and CMV-seronegative.

This clone was recorded once. The CDR3 spells CASSEHRETSYTF. CDR3 coding DNA: TGTGCCAGCAGTGAGCACAGGGAAACGAGCTACACCTTC. V is TRBV2 and J is TRBJ1-2; D possibly corresponds to TRBD1 (6 bases). The CDR3 spans 13 residues. Germline V gene data show CDR1 as SNHLY and CDR2 as FYNNEI. Trimming shortened V by 3 bases and J by 9 bases, and 14 bases separated the two germline ends.

V usage is TRBV2 and J usage is TRBJ1-1; D unresolved. Trimming left V 4 bases short and J 4 bases short, with 7 bases between. CDR1 and CDR2 (germline): SNHLY, FYNNEI. This CDR3 is 12 amino acids long. CDR3 region: CASSVRGTEAFF. The CDR3 DNA reads TGTGCCAGCAGTGTTCGGGGCACTGAAGCTTTCTTT. Together with reference TRBV2 and TRBJ1-1, the CDR3 gives the full variable domain: EPEVTQTPSHQVTQMGQEVILRCVPISNHLYFYWYRQILGQKVEFLVSFYNNEISEKSEIFDDQFSVERPDGSNFTLKIRSTKLEDSAMYFCASSVRGTEAFFGQGTRLTVV.

The rearrangement joins TRBV30 to TRBJ1-4; TRBD1 might be the D (6 bases). This CDR3 is 14 amino acids long. Germline V gene lookup returns CDR1 GTSNPN and CDR2 SVGIG (reference sequence). The germline V and J ends were trimmed by 2 bases and 8 bases, with 15 bases remaining between them. CDR3 sequence: CAWSPGQIGEKLFF. DNA of the CDR3: TGTGCCTGGAGTCCGGGACAAATAGGGGAAAAACTGTTTTTT.

The V gene is TRBV4-2, the J gene TRBJ2-7, with D maybe TRBD2 (5 bases). The V end lost 4 bases, the J end lost 7 bases, and 20 bases lay between the germline ends. CDR1 is LGHNA and CDR2 is YNFKEQ in the germline V gene. This CDR3 spans 15 amino acids. The DNA of the CDR3 is TGTGCCAGCAGCCGCGGATCGGGAAGCTCAGAGGAGCAGTACTTC. Its translation: CASSRGSGSSEEQYF.

The gene calls are TRBV27 and TRBJ1-2, with 9 bases that match TRBD1. CDR3 length equals 17 residues. The germline gives CDR1 MNHEY, CDR2 SMNVEV (reference sequence). V was pared by 5 bases and J by 3 bases, with 13 bases of the junction left unmatched. The CDR3, as DNA: TGTGCCAGCAGTATGAGCCGGGACAGGGCTTCCCACTATGGCTACACCTTC. Translated, it gives CASSMSRDRASHYGYTF.

The chain has TRBV5-1 and TRBJ1-5; 9 bases match TRBD1. This CDR3 comprises 15 residues. Germline V gene lookup returns CDR1 SGHRS and CDR2 YFSETQ. The ends lost 0 bases at V and 8 bases at J; junction bases unmatched: 6. CDR3 coding DNA: TGCGCCAGCAGCTTGGCCGGGACAGGGAATGAGCCCCAGCATTTT. Amino acid sequence: CASSLAGTGNEPQHF.

The chain has TRBV2 and TRBJ1-1; D ambiguous. Per the germline V gene, CDR1 is SNHLY and CDR2 is FYNNEI. The CDR3 is 13 residues long. V was clipped by 6 bases and J by 2 bases, with 10 bases between them. In DNA form, the CDR3 reads TGTGCCAGCAGGGCGCAGGTTAACACTGAAGCTTTCTTT. It codes for CASRAQVNTEAFF.

The rearrangement joins TRBV5-6 to TRBJ1-5; no clear D. The germline V gene encodes CDR1 SGHDT and CDR2 YYEEEE. The length of the CDR3 is 14 residues. The ends were cut back, 9 bases at V and 1 base at J, with 14 bases in the middle. CDR3 sequence: CATTTFLSNQPQHF. Here the CDR3 DNA reads TGTGCCACCACGACTTTTTTGAGCAATCAGCCCCAGCATTTT.

The rearrangement uses TRBV5-8 and TRBJ2-6; D is possibly TRBD1 (6 bases). This CDR3 region has 18 residues. In germline, CDR1 is SGHTS, CDR2 YDEGEE. V was cut by 4 bases and J by 2 bases, with 19 bases left in between. The CDR3 DNA follows: TGTGCCAGCAGCGTACAGGGTGGCGCTTATCCTGGGGCCAACGTCCTGACTTTC. Translating it yields CASSVQGGAYPGANVLTF.